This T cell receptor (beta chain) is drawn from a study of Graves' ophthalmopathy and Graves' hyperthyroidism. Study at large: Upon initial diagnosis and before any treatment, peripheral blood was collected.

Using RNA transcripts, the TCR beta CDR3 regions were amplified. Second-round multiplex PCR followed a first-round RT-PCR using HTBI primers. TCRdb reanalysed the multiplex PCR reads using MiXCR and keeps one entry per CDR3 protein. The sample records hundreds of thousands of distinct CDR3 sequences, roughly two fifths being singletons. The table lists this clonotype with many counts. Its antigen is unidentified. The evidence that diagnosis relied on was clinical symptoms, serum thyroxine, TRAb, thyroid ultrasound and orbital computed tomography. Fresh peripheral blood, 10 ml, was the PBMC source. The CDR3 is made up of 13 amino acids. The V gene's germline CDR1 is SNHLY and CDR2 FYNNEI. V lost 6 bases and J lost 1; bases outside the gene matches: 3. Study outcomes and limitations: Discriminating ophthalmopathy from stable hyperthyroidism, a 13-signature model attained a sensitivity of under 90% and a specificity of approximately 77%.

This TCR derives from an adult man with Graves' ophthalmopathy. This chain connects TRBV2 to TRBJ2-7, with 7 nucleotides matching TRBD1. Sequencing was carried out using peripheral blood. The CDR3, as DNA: TGTGCCAGCAGCGGGACAGCTTCCTACGAGCAGTACTTC. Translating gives CASSGTASYEQYF.